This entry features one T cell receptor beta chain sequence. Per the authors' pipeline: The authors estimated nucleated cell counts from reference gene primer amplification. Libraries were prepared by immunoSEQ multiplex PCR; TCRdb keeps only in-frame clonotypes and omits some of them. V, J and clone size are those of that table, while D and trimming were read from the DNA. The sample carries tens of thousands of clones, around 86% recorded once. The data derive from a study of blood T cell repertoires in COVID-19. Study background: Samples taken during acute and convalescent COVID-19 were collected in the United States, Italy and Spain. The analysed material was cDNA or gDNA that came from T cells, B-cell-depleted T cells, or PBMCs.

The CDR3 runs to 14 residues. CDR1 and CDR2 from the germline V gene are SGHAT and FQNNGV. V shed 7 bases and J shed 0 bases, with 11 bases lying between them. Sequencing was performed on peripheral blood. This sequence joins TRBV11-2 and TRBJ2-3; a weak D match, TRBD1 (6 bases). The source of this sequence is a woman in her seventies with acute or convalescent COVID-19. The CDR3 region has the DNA TGTGCCAGCAACAACAGGGATAGCACAGATACGCAGTATTTT. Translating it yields CASNNRDSTDTQYF.